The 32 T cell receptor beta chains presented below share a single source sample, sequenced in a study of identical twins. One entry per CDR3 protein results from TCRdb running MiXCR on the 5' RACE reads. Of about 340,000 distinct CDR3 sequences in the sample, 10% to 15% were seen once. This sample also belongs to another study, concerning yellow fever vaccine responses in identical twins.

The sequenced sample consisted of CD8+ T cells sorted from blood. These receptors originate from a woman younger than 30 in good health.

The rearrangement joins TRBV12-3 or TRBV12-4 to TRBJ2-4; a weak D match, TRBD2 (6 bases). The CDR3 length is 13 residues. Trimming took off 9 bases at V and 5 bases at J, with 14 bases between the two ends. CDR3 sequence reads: CASSVWGENIQYF. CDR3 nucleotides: TGTGCCAGTTCGGTGTGGGGGGAAAACATTCAGTACTTC.

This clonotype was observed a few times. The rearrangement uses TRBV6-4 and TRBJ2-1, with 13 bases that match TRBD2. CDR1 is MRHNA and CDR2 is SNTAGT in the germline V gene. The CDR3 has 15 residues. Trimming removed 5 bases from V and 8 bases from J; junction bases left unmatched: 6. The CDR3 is CASSRTSGSEDEQFF. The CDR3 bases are TGTGCCAGCAGTCGGACTAGCGGGAGTGAGGATGAGCAGTTCTTC.

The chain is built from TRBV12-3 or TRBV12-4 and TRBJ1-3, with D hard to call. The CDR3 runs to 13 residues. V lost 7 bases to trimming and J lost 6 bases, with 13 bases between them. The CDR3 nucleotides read TGTGCCAGCACCCCCGCGGGAGTAAACACCATATATTTT. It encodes CASTPAGVNTIYF.

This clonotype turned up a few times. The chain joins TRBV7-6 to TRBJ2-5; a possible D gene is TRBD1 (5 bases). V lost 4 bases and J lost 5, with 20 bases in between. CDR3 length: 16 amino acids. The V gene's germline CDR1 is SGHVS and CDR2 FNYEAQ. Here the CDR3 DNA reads TGTGCCAGCAGCTCCCTCGGACAACGGTTTGGGGAGACCCAGTACTTC. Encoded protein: CASSSLGQRFGETQYF.

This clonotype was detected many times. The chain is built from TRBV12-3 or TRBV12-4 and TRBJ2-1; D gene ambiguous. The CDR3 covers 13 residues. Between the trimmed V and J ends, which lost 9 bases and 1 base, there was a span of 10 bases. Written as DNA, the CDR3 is TGTGCCAGTAAGAGACCGTCCTACAATGAGCAGTTCTTC. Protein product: CASKRPSYNEQFF.

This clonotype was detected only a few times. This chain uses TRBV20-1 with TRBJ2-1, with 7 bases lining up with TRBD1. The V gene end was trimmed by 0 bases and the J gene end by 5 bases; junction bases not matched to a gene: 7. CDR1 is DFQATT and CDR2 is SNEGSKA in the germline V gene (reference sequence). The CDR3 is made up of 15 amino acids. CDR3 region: CSARDGGQAHNEQFF. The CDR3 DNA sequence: TGCAGTGCTAGAGACGGTGGACAGGCCCACAATGAGCAGTTCTTC.

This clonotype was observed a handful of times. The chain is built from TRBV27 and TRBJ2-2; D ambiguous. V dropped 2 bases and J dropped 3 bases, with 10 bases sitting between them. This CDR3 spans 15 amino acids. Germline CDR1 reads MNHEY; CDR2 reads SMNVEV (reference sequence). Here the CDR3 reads CASSLRVYYTGELFF. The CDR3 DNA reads TGTGCCAGCAGTTTAAGGGTCTACTACACCGGGGAGCTGTTTTTT.

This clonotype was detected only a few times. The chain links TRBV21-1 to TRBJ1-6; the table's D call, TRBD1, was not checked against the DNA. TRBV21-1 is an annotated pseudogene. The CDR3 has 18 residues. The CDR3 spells CASSKGGQTSSYNSPLHF. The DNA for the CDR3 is TGTGCCAGCAGCAAAGGGGGACAGACGAGCTCCTATAATTCACCCCTCCACTTT.

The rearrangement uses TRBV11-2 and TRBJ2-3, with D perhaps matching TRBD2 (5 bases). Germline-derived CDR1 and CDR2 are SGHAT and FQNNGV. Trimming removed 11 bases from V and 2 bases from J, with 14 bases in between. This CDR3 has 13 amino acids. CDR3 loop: CASQTGVTDTQYF. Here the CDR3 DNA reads TGTGCCTCACAGACCGGGGTCACAGATACGCAGTATTTT.

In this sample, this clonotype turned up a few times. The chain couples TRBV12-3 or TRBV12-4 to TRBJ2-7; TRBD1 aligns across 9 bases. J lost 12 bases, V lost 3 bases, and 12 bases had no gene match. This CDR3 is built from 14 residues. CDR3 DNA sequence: TGTGCCAGCAGTTTGGGGGGGGGACAGGGTTATCTGTACGTC. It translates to CASSLGGGQGYLYV.

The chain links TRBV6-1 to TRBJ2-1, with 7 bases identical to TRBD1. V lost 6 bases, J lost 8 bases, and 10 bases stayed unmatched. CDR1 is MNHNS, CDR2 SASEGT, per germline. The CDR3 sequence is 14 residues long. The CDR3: CASSRSGTVDEQFF. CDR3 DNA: TGTGCCAGCAGCAGATCCGGGACAGTGGATGAGCAGTTCTTC.

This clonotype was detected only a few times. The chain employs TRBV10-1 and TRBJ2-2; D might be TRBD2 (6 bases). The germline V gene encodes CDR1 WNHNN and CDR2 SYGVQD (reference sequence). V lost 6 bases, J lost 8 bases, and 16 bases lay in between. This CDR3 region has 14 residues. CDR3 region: CASSAGTGKGELFF. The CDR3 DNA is TGCGCCAGCAGCGCCGGGACTGGGAAAGGGGAGCTGTTTTTT.

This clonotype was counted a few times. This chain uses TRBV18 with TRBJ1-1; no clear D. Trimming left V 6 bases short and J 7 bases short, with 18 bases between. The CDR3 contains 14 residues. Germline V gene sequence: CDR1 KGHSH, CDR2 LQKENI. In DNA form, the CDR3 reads TGTGCCAGCTCCCCAATAGCAGTTCTGGGTGAAGCTTTCTTT. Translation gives CASSPIAVLGEAFF.

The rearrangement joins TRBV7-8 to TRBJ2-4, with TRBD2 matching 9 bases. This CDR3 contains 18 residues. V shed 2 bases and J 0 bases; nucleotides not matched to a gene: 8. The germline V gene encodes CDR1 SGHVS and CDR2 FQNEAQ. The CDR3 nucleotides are TGTGCCAGCAGCTTATACCTAGCGGGGACGCTAGCCAAAAACATTCAGTACTTC. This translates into CASSLYLAGTLAKNIQYF.

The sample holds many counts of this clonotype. The CDR3 is CSPDRKQNNTGELFF. The CDR3 bases are TGCAGCCCTGACCGGAAGCAAAATAACACCGGGGAGCTGTTTTTT. This rearrangement joins TRBV29-1 to TRBJ2-2; no firm D call. From germline, CDR1 is SQVTM and CDR2 ANQGSEA. The CDR3 totals 15 residues. V was cut by 8 bases and J by 2 bases, with 18 bases left in between.

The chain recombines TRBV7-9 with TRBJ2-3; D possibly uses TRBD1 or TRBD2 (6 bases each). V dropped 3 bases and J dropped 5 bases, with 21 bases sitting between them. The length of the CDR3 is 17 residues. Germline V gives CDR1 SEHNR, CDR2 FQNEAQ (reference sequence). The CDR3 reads CASSLPIAGGEGDTQYF. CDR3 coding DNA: TGTGCCAGCAGCTTGCCGATTGCCGGGGGCGAGGGAGATACGCAGTATTTT.

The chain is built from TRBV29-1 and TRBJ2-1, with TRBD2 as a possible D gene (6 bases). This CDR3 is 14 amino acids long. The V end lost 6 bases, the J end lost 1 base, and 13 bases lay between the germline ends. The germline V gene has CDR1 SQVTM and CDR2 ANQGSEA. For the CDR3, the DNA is TGCAGCGTCCCCAGCGGGTCTTCCTACAATGAGCAGTTCTTC. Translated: CSVPSGSSYNEQFF.

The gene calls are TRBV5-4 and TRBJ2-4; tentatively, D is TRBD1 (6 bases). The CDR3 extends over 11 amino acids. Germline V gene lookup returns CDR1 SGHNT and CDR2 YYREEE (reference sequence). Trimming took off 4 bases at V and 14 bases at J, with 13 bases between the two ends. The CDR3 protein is CASSQDRIEYF. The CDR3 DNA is TGTGCCAGCAGCCAAGACAGGATCGAGTACTTC.

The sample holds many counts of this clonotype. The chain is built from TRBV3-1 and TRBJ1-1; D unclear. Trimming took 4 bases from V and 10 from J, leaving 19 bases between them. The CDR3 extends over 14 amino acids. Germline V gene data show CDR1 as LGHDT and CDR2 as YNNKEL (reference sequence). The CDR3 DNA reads TGTGCCAGCAGCCCATTCCCGAACCAAGCGGGAGCTTTCTTT. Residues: CASSPFPNQAGAFF. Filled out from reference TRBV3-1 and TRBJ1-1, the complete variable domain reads DTAVSQTPKYLVTQMGNDKSIKCEQNLGHDTMYWYKQDSKKFLKIMFSYNNKELIINETVPNRFSPKSPDKAHLNLHINSLELGDSAVYFCASSPFPNQAGAFFGQGTRLTVV.

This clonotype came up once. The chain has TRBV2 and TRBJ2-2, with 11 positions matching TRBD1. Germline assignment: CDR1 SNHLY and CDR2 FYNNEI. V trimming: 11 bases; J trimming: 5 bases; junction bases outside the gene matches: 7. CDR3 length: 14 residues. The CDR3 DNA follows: TGTGCCGGCCTCGGGACAGGGGGGACCGGGGAGCTGTTTTTT. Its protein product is CAGLGTGGTGELFF. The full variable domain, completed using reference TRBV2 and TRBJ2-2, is EPEVTQTPSHQVTQMGQEVILRCVPISNHLYFYWYRQILGQKVEFLVSFYNNEISEKSEIFDDQFSVERPDGSNFTLKIRSTKLEDSAMYFCAGLGTGGTGELFFGEGSRLTVL.

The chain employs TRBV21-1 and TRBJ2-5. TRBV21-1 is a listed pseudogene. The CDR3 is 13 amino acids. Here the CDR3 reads CASSKGSKETQYF. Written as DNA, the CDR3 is TGTGCCAGCAGCAAAGGCAGTAAAGAGACCCAGTACTTC.

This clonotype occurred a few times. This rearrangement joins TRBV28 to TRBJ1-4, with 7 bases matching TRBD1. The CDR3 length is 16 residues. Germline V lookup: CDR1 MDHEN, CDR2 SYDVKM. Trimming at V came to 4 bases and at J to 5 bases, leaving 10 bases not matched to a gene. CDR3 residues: CASSSPGQAVNEKLFF. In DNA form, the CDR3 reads TGTGCCAGCAGTTCCCCCGGACAGGCAGTAAATGAAAAACTGTTTTTT.

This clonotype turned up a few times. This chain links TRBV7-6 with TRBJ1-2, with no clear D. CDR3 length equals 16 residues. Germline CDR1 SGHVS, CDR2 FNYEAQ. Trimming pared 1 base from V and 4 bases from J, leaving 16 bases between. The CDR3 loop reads CASSLVAKGGSYGYTF. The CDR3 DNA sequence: TGTGCCAGCAGCTTAGTGGCGAAGGGAGGGAGCTATGGCTACACCTTC.

CDR3 region: CSASPVLAKNIQYF. CDR3 coding DNA: TGCAGTGCTAGTCCCGTACTAGCCAAAAACATTCAGTACTTC. The J gene is TRBJ2-4, the V gene TRBV20-1; D unclear. Trimming left V 3 bases short and J 0 bases short, with 9 bases between. This CDR3 is 14 amino acids long. Germline V CDR1 and CDR2: DFQATT, SNEGSKA (reference sequence).

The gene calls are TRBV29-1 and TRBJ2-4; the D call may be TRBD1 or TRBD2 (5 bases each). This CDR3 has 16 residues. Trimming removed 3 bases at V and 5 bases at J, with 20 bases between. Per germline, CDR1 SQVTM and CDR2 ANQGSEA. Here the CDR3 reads CSVEGVSGREQNIQYF. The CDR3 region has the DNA TGCAGCGTTGAGGGGGTGTCAGGGAGAGAACAAAACATTCAGTACTTC.

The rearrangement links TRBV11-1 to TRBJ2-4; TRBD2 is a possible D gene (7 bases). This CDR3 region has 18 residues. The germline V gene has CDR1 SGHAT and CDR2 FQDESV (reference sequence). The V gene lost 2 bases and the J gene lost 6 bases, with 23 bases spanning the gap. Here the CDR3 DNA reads TGTGCCAGCAGCTTATATACGGGCGGGGGCCTCCAGGGAAACATTCAGTACTTC. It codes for CASSLYTGGGLQGNIQYF.

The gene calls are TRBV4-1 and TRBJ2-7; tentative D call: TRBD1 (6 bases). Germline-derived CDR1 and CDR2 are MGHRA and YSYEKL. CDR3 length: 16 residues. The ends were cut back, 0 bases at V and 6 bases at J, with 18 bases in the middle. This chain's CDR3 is CASSQEVVGGMSEQYV. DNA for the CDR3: TGCGCCAGCAGCCAAGAGGTTGTAGGGGGTATGAGCGAGCAGTACGTC.

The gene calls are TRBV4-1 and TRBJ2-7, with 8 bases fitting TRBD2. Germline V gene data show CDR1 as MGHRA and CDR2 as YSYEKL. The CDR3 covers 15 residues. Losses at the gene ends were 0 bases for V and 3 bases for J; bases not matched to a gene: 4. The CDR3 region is CASSQDHSGVYEQYV. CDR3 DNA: TGCGCCAGCAGCCAAGATCATAGCGGGGTCTACGAGCAGTACGTC.

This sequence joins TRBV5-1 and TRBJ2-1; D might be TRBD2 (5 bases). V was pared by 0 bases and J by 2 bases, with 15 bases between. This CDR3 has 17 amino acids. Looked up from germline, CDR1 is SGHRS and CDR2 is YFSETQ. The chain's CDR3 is CASSLVRAAGPYNEQFF. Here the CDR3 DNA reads TGCGCCAGCAGCTTGGTTCGAGCGGCGGGCCCCTACAATGAGCAGTTCTTC. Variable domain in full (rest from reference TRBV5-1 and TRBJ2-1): KAGVTQTPRYLIKTRGQQVTLSCSPISGHRSVSWYQQTPGQGLQFLFEYFSETQRNKGNFPGRFSGRQFSNSRSEMNVSTLELGDSALYLCASSLVRAAGPYNEQFFGPGTRLTVL.

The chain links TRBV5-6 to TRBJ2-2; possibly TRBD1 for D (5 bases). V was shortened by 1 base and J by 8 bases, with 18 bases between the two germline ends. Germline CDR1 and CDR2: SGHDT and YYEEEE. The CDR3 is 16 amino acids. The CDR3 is CASSLMGRLLTGELFF. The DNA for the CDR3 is TGTGCCAGCAGCTTGATGGGGCGGTTGCTTACGGGGGAGCTGTTTTTT.

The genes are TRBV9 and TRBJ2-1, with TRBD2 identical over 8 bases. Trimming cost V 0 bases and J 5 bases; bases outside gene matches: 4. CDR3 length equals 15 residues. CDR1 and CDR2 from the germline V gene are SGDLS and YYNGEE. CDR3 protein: CASSVGAGGNNEQFF. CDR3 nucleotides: TGTGCCAGCAGCGTAGGGGCGGGGGGAAACAATGAGCAGTTCTTC.

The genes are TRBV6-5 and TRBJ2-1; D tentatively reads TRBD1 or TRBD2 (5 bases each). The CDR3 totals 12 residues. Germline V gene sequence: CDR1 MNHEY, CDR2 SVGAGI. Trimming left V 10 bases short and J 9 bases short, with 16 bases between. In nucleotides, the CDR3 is TGTGCCACCAGATGGGGGTACGGTGAGCAGTTCTTC. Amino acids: CATRWGYGEQFF.